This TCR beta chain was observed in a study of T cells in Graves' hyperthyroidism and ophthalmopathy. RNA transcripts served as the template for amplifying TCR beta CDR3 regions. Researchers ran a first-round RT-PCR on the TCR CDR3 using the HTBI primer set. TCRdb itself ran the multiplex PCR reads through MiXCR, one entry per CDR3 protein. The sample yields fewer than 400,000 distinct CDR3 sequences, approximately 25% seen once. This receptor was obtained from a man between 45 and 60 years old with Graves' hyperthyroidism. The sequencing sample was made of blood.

CDR3 sequence reads: CASSLVSGAGANVLTF. In nucleotides, the CDR3 is TGCGCCAGCAGCTTGGTATCAGGGGCTGGGGCCAACGTCCTGACTTTC. The chain recombines TRBV5-1 with TRBJ2-6; D is possibly TRBD1 (6 bases). This CDR3 region has 16 residues. Germline V CDR1 and CDR2: SGHRS, YFSETQ. Trimming stripped 0 bases from V and 2 bases from J, with 9 bases between.